The present TCR beta chain was sequenced within a study of T cells in Graves' hyperthyroidism and ophthalmopathy. J lost 1 base, V lost 3 bases, and 2 bases had no gene match. Germline V gene lookup returns CDR1 SNHLY and CDR2 FYNNEI. This CDR3 is 14 amino acids long. There are a few counts of this clonotype. RNA transcripts yielded amplified TCR beta CDR3 regions. The HTBI set primed first-round TCR CDR3 RT-PCR. TCRdb re-derived calls from the multiplex PCR reads in MiXCR, one entry per CDR3 protein. The sample has fewer than 650,000 distinct CDR3 sequences; 46% are singletons. Orbital computed tomography, thyroid ultrasound, serum thyroxine and TRAb, and clinical symptoms together informed the diagnoses.

Sequenced material: peripheral blood or thyroid tissue (not recorded which). The genes are TRBV2 and TRBJ2-7; 8 nucleotides agree with TRBD2. This receptor was identified in an adult woman with Graves' disease, either hyperthyroidism or ophthalmopathy (not recorded which). Here the CDR3 reads CASSEASGSYEQYF. DNA of the CDR3: TGTGCCAGCAGTGAGGCTAGCGGGTCCTACGAGCAGTACTTC. Together with reference TRBV2 and TRBJ2-7, the CDR3 gives the full variable domain: EPEVTQTPSHQVTQMGQEVILRCVPISNHLYFYWYRQILGQKVEFLVSFYNNEISEKSEIFDDQFSVERPDGSNFTLKIRSTKLEDSAMYFCASSEASGSYEQYFGPGTRLTVT.